The present T cell receptor beta chain was sequenced within a study of OX40 agonist ivuxolimab in advanced cancers. Germline V gene sequence: CDR1 SGHRS, CDR2 YFSETQ. V gave up 2 bases and J gave up 2 bases, with 10 bases separating them. The CDR3 consists of 14 residues. Using immunoSEQ multiplex PCR, the repertoire was profiled, and TCRdb retains in-frame clones only, with some absent. The sample comprises roughly 77,000 clones, 85% to 95% of which are singletons, and 11% rests with the top ten. Source: CD4+ or CD8+ T cells sorted from blood, taken in a trial of the OX40 agonist ivuxolimab. This TCR was sampled from an adult with an advanced solid tumor such as melanoma, head and neck, liver or kidney cancer. The chain uses TRBV5-1 and TRBJ1-2; the D gene is possibly TRBD1 (6 bases). The CDR3 DNA follows: TGCGCCAGCAGCTTAGGGGGGGCAAACTATGGCTACACCTTC. Residues: CASSLGGANYGYTF.